A single sample is the source of the 18 T cell receptor beta chains below, sequenced in a study of T cells after yellow fever vaccination. TCRdb itself ran the 5' RACE reads through MiXCR, one entry per CDR3 protein. The table includes under 350,000 distinct CDR3 sequences, approximately 4% detected once. The source was PBMCs, collected 5 days after the yellow fever booster vaccination. The receptors were gathered from a young man who received the YFV17D yellow fever vaccine.

This clonotype was recorded many times. V gene TRBV11-2 combines with J gene TRBJ1-1; TRBD1 matches 12 bases. From germline, CDR1 is SGHAT and CDR2 FQNNGV. Germline trimming cut 3 bases from V and 4 bases from J; bases unmatched to any gene: 3. The CDR3 extends over 15 amino acids. In DNA, the CDR3 is TGTGCCAGCAGCTTCCCGGGACAGGGGGCCACTGAAGCTTTCTTT. Translation gives CASSFPGQGATEAFF.

The chain carries TRBV5-4 and TRBJ2-5; 9 positions match TRBD1. Germline trimming cut 4 bases from V and 5 bases from J; bases unmatched to any gene: 3. The CDR3 spans 13 residues. Per germline, CDR1 SGHNT and CDR2 YYREEE (reference sequence). CDR3 in amino acids: CASSRGQGETQYF. The CDR3 region has the DNA TGTGCCAGCAGCAGGGGACAGGGTGAGACCCAGTACTTC.

The rearrangement joins TRBV5-1 to TRBJ2-2, with 8 bases lining up with TRBD1. This CDR3 has 16 amino acids. The V gene end was trimmed by 0 bases and the J gene end by 7 bases; junction bases not matched to a gene: 8. Germline V CDR1 and CDR2: SGHRS, YFSETQ. The CDR3 DNA follows: TGCGCCAGCAGCTTGGTAGGACAGGGAACTATCGGGGAGCTGTTTTTT. Encoded protein: CASSLVGQGTIGELFF. Supplemented by reference TRBV5-1 and TRBJ2-2, the full variable domain reads KAGVTQTPRYLIKTRGQQVTLSCSPISGHRSVSWYQQTPGQGLQFLFEYFSETQRNKGNFPGRFSGRQFSNSRSEMNVSTLELGDSALYLCASSLVGQGTIGELFFGEGSRLTVL.

The chain joins TRBV4-3 to TRBJ2-7; 7 bases match TRBD2. The CDR3 contains 15 residues. Germline CDR1 and CDR2: LGHNA and YSLEER. V lost 3 bases and J lost 2; bases outside the gene matches: 7. The CDR3 sequence: CASSQLAVGAYEQYF. The CDR3 region has the DNA TGCGCCAGCAGCCAGCTAGCGGTTGGGGCCTACGAGCAGTACTTC.

This clonotype was picked up a small number of times. V and J are TRBV20-1 and TRBJ2-2; no reliable D call. With 1 base removed from V and 5 bases from J, the gap between germline ends came to 14 bases. This CDR3 contains 15 residues. Germline values: CDR1 DFQATT, CDR2 SNEGSKA (reference sequence). The CDR3 sequence: CSARANAARTGELFF. CDR3 coding DNA: TGCAGTGCTAGAGCGAACGCCGCGAGAACCGGGGAGCTGTTTTTT.

This clonotype was counted ten times or more. The chain carries TRBV7-9 and TRBJ1-5; D uncertain. The germline gives CDR1 SEHNR, CDR2 FQNEAQ (reference sequence). The CDR3 spans 14 residues. V lost 3 bases and J 1 base, leaving 7 bases between the germline ends. This CDR3 is CASSLLGSNQPQHF. The CDR3 coding sequence is TGTGCCAGCAGCTTGTTGGGGAGCAATCAGCCCCAGCATTTT.

The rearrangement uses TRBV7-6 and TRBJ1-1, with 8 bases fitting TRBD1. This CDR3 has 14 residues. Germline-derived CDR1 and CDR2 are SGHVS and FNYEAQ. J lost 6 bases, V lost 4 bases, and 7 bases had no gene match. CDR3 loop: CASSSYRGRPEAFF. DNA of the CDR3: TGTGCCAGCAGCTCCTACAGGGGGAGACCTGAAGCTTTCTTT.

This clonotype was detected only a few times. V usage is TRBV7-9 and J usage is TRBJ1-1, with no clear D. Germline values: CDR1 SEHNR, CDR2 FQNEAQ (reference sequence). The V gene lost 7 bases and the J gene lost 4 bases, with 19 bases spanning the gap. CDR3 size: 15 residues. CDR3 region: CASTPSPGGFTEAFF. The CDR3 region has the DNA TGTGCCAGCACCCCCTCGCCGGGAGGTTTCACTGAAGCTTTCTTT. Variable domain in full (rest from reference TRBV7-9 and TRBJ1-1): DTGVSQNPRHKITKRGQNVTFRCDPISEHNRLYWYRQTLGQGPEFLTYFQNEAQLEKSRLLSDRFSAERPKGSFSTLEIQRTEQGDSAMYLCASTPSPGGFTEAFFGQGTRLTVV.

The chain uses TRBV4-1 and TRBJ2-5; 7 positions agree with TRBD2. Germline assignment: CDR1 MGHRA and CDR2 YSYEKL. Trimming at V came to 0 bases and at J to 3 bases, leaving 4 bases not matched to a gene. This CDR3 contains 15 residues. The CDR3 reads CASSQEGSGEETQYF. DNA for the CDR3: TGCGCCAGCAGCCAAGAGGGCAGCGGGGAAGAGACCCAGTACTTC.

This clonotype occurred many times. The chain uses TRBV9 and TRBJ2-1, with D perhaps matching TRBD1 (5 bases). Germline V CDR1 and CDR2: SGDLS, YYNGEE. Deletions cut 4 bases from V and 2 bases from J, with 13 bases between. The CDR3 length is 15 residues. The CDR3 protein is CASSPGGAPYNEQFF. CDR3 bases: TGTGCCAGCAGCCCCGGTGGGGCCCCCTACAATGAGCAGTTCTTC.

This clonotype turned up a few times. The chain couples TRBV4-1 to TRBJ2-1, with no clear D. V shed 0 bases and J shed 6 bases, with 9 bases lying between them. The CDR3 is made up of 14 amino acids. The germline gives CDR1 MGHRA, CDR2 YSYEKL. As DNA, the CDR3 is TGCGCCAGCAGCCAAGATAATACAGCCAATGAGCAGTTCTTC. It is translated as CASSQDNTANEQFF.

The J gene is TRBJ1-3, the V gene TRBV5-5, with a tentative D call TRBD1 (5 bases). Trimming cost V 0 bases and J 0 bases, with 10 bases left between them. There are 16 residues in the CDR3. Germline V gene sequence: CDR1 SGHKS, CDR2 YYEKEE (reference sequence). CDR3 sequence: CASSLAPGPSGNTIYF. CDR3 DNA sequence: TGTGCCAGCAGCTTGGCTCCAGGGCCCTCTGGAAACACCATATATTTT. Full variable domain (remainder filled in from reference TRBV5-5 and TRBJ1-3): DAGVTQSPTHLIKTRGQQVTLRCSPISGHKSVSWYQQVLGQGPQFIFQYYEKEERGRGNFPDRFSARQFPNYSSELNVNALLLGDSALYLCASSLAPGPSGNTIYFGEGSWLTVV.

This clonotype was seen a handful of times. V is TRBV6-2 or TRBV6-3 and J is TRBJ2-1, with D possibly matching TRBD1 (5 bases). The CDR3 has 17 residues. Trimming took 6 bases from V and 0 from J, leaving 18 bases between them. Per germline, CDR1 MNHEY and CDR2 SVGEGT. In nucleotides, the CDR3 is TGTGCCAGCAGGACAACAGGTAGGAGTATCTCCTACAATGAGCAGTTCTTC. Translating gives CASRTTGRSISYNEQFF.

The table lists this clonotype with a few counts. V is TRBV10-3 and J is TRBJ2-2, with 10 bases identical to TRBD1. The CDR3 runs 17 residues. CDR1 ENHRY and CDR2 SYGVKD come from the germline V gene. The V segment lost 3 bases and the J segment 0 bases; nucleotides outside the gene matches: 4. CDR3 loop: CAISDPGTGANTGELFF. The DNA for the CDR3 is TGTGCCATCAGTGACCCCGGGACAGGGGCGAACACCGGGGAGCTGTTTTTT.

There are many counts of this clonotype. This chain uses TRBV7-2 with TRBJ2-7, with 8 nucleotides matching TRBD2. CDR1 and CDR2 (germline): SGHTA, FQGNSA. This CDR3 region has 15 residues. Trimming removed 5 bases from V and 3 bases from J; junction bases left unmatched: 9. The CDR3 nucleotides read TGTGCCAGCAGCCTGGGGGGGACTAGTTTCTACGAGCAGTACGTC. It is translated as CASSLGGTSFYEQYV.

This clonotype has a handful of counts. The chain recombines TRBV6-2 or TRBV6-3 with TRBJ1-2, with D maybe TRBD1 (5 bases). CDR3 length: 14 amino acids. V lost 2 bases, J lost 8 bases, and 15 bases lay in between. The germline V gene has CDR1 MNHEY and CDR2 SVGEGT. In DNA form, the CDR3 reads TGTGCCAGCAGTTACCCCCGAACGGGGGACGGCTACACCTTC. This gives the protein CASSYPRTGDGYTF.

In this sample, this clonotype turned up many times. This chain's CDR3 is CASRFQPGHPQETQYF. CDR3 bases: TGCGCCAGCAGATTTCAGCCGGGACACCCTCAAGAGACCCAGTACTTC. V gene TRBV5-1 combines with J gene TRBJ2-5; D possibly corresponds to TRBD1 (6 bases). Germline V lookup: CDR1 SGHRS, CDR2 YFSETQ. The length of the CDR3 is 16 residues. The V and J ends lost 5 bases and 2 bases respectively, with 19 bases between them.

This clonotype was recorded many times. The chain couples TRBV7-9 to TRBJ2-5; D is possibly TRBD1 (6 bases). CDR3 length: 15 residues. V gave up 6 bases and J gave up 4 bases, with 18 bases separating them. CDR1 and CDR2 from the germline V gene are SEHNR and FQNEAQ (reference sequence). The CDR3 protein is CASSRSRGFRETQYF. The CDR3 nucleotides are TGTGCCAGCAGTCGAAGCAGGGGATTCAGAGAGACCCAGTACTTC.